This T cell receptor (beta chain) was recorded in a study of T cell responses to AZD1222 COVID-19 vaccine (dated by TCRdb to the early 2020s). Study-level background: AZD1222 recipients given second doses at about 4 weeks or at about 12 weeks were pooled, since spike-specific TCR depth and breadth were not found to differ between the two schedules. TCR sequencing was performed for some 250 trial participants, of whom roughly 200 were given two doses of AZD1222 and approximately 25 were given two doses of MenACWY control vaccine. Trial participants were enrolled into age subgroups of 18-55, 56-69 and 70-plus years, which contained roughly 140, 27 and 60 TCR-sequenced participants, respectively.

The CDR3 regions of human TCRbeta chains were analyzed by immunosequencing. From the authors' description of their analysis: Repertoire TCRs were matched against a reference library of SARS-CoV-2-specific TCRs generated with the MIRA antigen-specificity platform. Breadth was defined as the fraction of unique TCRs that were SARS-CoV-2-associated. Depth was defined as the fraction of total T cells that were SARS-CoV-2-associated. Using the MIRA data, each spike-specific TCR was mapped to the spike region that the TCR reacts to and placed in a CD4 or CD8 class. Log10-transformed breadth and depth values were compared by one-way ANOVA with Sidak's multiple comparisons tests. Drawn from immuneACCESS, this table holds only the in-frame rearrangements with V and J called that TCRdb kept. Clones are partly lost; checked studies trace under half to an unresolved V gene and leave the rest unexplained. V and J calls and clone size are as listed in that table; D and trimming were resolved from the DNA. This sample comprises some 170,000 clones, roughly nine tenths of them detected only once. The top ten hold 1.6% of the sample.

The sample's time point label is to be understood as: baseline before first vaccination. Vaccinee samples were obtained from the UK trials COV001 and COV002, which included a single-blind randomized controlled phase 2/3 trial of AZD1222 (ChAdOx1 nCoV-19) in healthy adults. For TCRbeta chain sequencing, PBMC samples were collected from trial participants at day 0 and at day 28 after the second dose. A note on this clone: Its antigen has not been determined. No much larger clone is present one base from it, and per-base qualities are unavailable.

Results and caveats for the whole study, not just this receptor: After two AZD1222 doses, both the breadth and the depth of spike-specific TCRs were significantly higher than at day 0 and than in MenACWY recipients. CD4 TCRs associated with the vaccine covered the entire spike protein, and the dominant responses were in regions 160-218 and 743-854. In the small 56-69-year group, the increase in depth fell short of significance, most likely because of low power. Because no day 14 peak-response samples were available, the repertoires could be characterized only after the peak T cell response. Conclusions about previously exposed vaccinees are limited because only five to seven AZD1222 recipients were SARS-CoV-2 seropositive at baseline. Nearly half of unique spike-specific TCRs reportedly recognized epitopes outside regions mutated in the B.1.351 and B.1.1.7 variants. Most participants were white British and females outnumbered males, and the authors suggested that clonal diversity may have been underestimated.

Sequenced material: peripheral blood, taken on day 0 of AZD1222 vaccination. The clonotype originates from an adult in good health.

This receptor has the CDR3 CATPCKAFF. The sequenced DNA is TGTGCCACCCCTTGTAAGGCTTTCTTT. The chain uses TRBV6-4 and TRBJ1-1; there is no confident call for the D gene. There are 9 amino acids in the CDR3, from cysteine to phenylalanine inclusive. Left in the record is the CDR3 DNA by itself, 27 bases read in frame from the first base. CDR1 MRHNA and CDR2 SNTAGT were looked up in the germline V gene. V is shortened by 10 bases, J by 11 bases, and the region joining them spans 11 bases.